The 25 T cell receptor beta chains below come from one sample, sequenced in a study of T cells in tumors after PD-1 blockade (dated by TCRdb to the late 2010s). The library was generated by the immunoSEQ multiplex PCR assay. Here the immuneACCESS table is served through TCRdb, limited to in-frame sequences with V and J called. Missing clones are a known gap in these copies; in checked studies unresolved V genes cover under half, and the rest lacks a known reason. In this sample the table shows roughly 19,000 clones, 81% of which occur a single time. The ten biggest clones cover 25% to 30% of the sample. Sample: PBMCs, taken after anti-PD-1 therapy. The receptors come from a human donor with advanced basal cell or squamous cell carcinoma (not recorded which).

The chain is built from TRBV25-1 and TRBJ2-5; weak D call: TRBD2 (5 bases). CDR1 is MGHDK, CDR2 SYGVNS, per germline. The CDR3 covers 11 residues. Trimming cost V 2 bases and J 9 bases, with 7 bases left between them. The CDR3 nucleotides read TGTGCCAGCAGTGAACCCGGGGCCCAGTACTTC. It yields the protein CASSEPGAQYF. Full variable domain (rest looked up from reference TRBV25-1 and TRBJ2-5): EADIYQTPRYLVIGTGKKITLECSQTMGHDKMYWYQQDPGMELHLIHYSYGVNSTEKGDLSSESTVSRIRTEHFPLTLESARPSHTSQYLCASSEPGAQYFGPGTRLLVL.

This clone is deemed large (0.1 to 1%). The chain has TRBV10-2 and TRBJ1-1; no clear D gene. The CDR3 is 13 amino acids. Per the germline V gene, CDR1 is WSHSY and CDR2 is SAAADI. V was trimmed by 5 bases and J by 1 base, leaving 8 bases between them. The DNA of the CDR3 is TGCGCCAGCAGTCACAAGAGGAACACTGAAGCTTTCTTT. Residues: CASSHKRNTEAFF.

This chain joins TRBV27 and TRBJ2-5, with 9 bases aligning to TRBD2. The CDR3 spans 14 residues. From germline, CDR1 is MNHEY and CDR2 SMNVEV (reference sequence). Unmatched junction bases numbered 3, after V lost 2 bases and J lost 5 bases. CDR3 sequence reads: CASSLAGGQETQYF. Written as DNA, the CDR3 is TGTGCCAGCAGTTTAGCGGGGGGGCAGGAGACCCAGTACTTC.

The V and J genes are TRBV5-4 and TRBJ2-1; 7 nucleotides align to TRBD2. This CDR3 comprises 14 residues. CDR1 SGHNT and CDR2 YYREEE come from the germline V gene (reference sequence). V shed 5 bases and J 6 bases; nucleotides not matched to a gene: 8. The DNA for the CDR3 is TGTGCCAGCAGTCGGGACTATGGATCCAATGAGCAGTTCTTC. It codes for CASSRDYGSNEQFF.

The chain joins TRBV6-5 to TRBJ1-1, with no clear D. Deletions cut 6 bases from V and 0 bases from J, with 11 bases between. The CDR3 length is 14 residues. Germline CDR1 MNHEY, CDR2 SVGAGI. CDR3 protein: CASRPAHLNTEAFF. CDR3 bases: TGTGCCAGCAGACCGGCACACTTGAACACTGAAGCTTTCTTT.

J is TRBJ2-7 and V is TRBV3-1 (or the pseudogene TRBV3-2), with 9 positions matching TRBD2. Losses at the gene ends were 1 base for V and 5 bases for J; bases not matched to a gene: 12. There are 17 residues in the CDR3. Per the germline V gene, CDR1 is LGHDT and CDR2 is YNNKEL (reference sequence). CDR3 coding DNA: TGTGCCAGCAGCCAAGGCTTAGCGGGAGCATTCTTCGACGAGCAGTACTTC. Translating it yields CASSQGLAGAFFDEQYF.

J is TRBJ1-3 and V is TRBV7-8; no reliable D call. Germline assignment: CDR1 SGHVS and CDR2 FQNEAQ. Trimming removed 5 bases at V and 0 bases at J, with 11 bases between. The CDR3 runs to 15 residues. The CDR3 DNA is TGTGCCAGCAGCATACTATCCGGCTCTGGAAACACCATATATTTT. Protein product: CASSILSGSGNTIYF.

This chain links TRBV2 with TRBJ2-3, with 7 bases matching TRBD1. The CDR3 loop spans 15 amino acids. The V segment lost 4 bases and the J segment 0 bases; nucleotides outside the gene matches: 4. The germline gives CDR1 SNHLY, CDR2 FYNNEI. The CDR3 nucleotides are TGTGCCAGCAGTGGAGGGACAGCTAGCACAGATACGCAGTATTTT. Translation gives CASSGGTASTDTQYF.

This clone came up a few times. The chain is built from TRBV5-6 and TRBJ1-1; D is unclear. Germline-derived CDR1 and CDR2 are SGHDT and YYEEEE. The CDR3 length is 15 residues. V shed 1 base and J shed 4 bases, with 14 bases lying between them. CDR3 nucleotide sequence: TGTGCCAGCAGCTTGATTGACGTCGGTGGCACTGAAGCTTTCTTT. Its translation is CASSLIDVGGTEAFF.

The V gene is TRBV24-1, the J gene TRBJ2-1; 9 positions match TRBD1. Looked up from germline, CDR1 is KGHDR and CDR2 is SFDVKD. The CDR3 consists of 12 residues. Here the CDR3 reads CATGQGYNEQFF. The CDR3 DNA sequence: TGTGCTACCGGACAGGGGTACAATGAGCAGTTCTTC.

This clone was observed once. V gene TRBV28 combines with J gene TRBJ1-2; maybe TRBD1 (5 bases). From germline, CDR1 is MDHEN and CDR2 SYDVKM. The germline V and J ends were trimmed by 4 bases and 7 bases, with 13 bases remaining between them. The CDR3 contains 13 residues. Here the CDR3 reads CASSSGGRSGYTF. Here the CDR3 DNA reads TGTGCCAGCAGTTCGGGGGGGAGAAGTGGCTACACCTTC.

J is TRBJ2-3 and V is TRBV14; D ambiguous. The CDR3 sequence is 12 residues long. Germline V CDR1 and CDR2: SGHDN, FVKESK. With 1 base removed from V and 11 bases from J, the gap between germline ends came to 10 bases. The DNA of the CDR3 is TGTGCCAGCAGCCAAGGGAGCTCATGGCAGTATTTT. It specifies CASSQGSSWQYF.

This clone was counted a single time. This chain uses TRBV3-1 (or the pseudogene TRBV3-2) with TRBJ1-1, with D unresolved. Trimming left V 4 bases short and J 3 bases short, with 9 bases between. Germline V gene data show CDR1 as LGHDT and CDR2 as YNNKEL (reference sequence). The CDR3 contains 13 residues. The CDR3 DNA is TGTGCCAGCAGCCCTCTTCGGGACACTGAAGCTTTCTTT. Protein sequence: CASSPLRDTEAFF.

V usage is TRBV28 and J usage is TRBJ2-1, with TRBD2 matching 8 bases. The junction had 15 bases not matched to a gene; V was cut back by 6 bases and J by 5 bases. The CDR3 is 17 residues long. Germline CDR1 and CDR2: MDHEN and SYDVKM. The CDR3 DNA reads as TGTGCCAGCAGCGTTTTGGGCATCGGGACTAGGGACAATGAGCAGTTCTTC. This encodes CASSVLGIGTRDNEQFF. The whole variable domain, filled in from reference TRBV28 and TRBJ2-1, reads DVKVTQSSRYLVKRTGEKVFLECVQDMDHENMFWYRQDPGLGLRLIYFSYDVKMKEKGDIPEGYSVSREKKERFSLILESASTNQTSMYLCASSVLGIGTRDNEQFFGPGTRLTVL.

This chain links TRBV4-1 with TRBJ2-7; TRBD1 aligns across 7 bases. Germline trimming cut 7 bases from V and 6 bases from J; bases unmatched to any gene: 6. The germline V gene has CDR1 MGHRA and CDR2 YSYEKL. There are 12 residues in the CDR3. The CDR3 DNA follows: TGCGCCAGCAAAGGGGGCGGACCCGAGCAGTACTTC. Encoded protein: CASKGGGPEQYF.

The chain couples TRBV19 to TRBJ1-5; no clear D gene. Germline lookup yields CDR1 LNHDA and CDR2 SQIVND (reference sequence). The germline V and J ends were trimmed by 0 bases and 3 bases, with 9 bases remaining between them. The CDR3 length is 15 residues. The DNA of the CDR3 is TGTGCCAGTAGTATAGATCGTTGGCTCAATCAGCCCCAGCATTTT. Translation gives CASSIDRWLNQPQHF.

The chain recombines TRBV6-5 with TRBJ2-5; D is perhaps TRBD2 (6 bases). The J call may be mistaken, given a closer DNA end match to TRBJ2-7. This CDR3 is 13 amino acids long. Germline CDR1 and CDR2: MNHEY and SVGAGI. For the CDR3, the DNA is TGTGCCAGCAGTCCGAGCCGGGGGTACGAGCAGTACTTC. Translation gives CASSPSRGYEQYF.

The V call is TRBV6-6, the J call TRBJ2-1, with TRBD1 matching over 10 bases. The CDR3 has 15 residues. Per the germline V gene, CDR1 is MNHNY and CDR2 is SVGAGI (reference sequence). V dropped 7 bases and J dropped 1; count of bases not matched to a gene: 4. The CDR3 DNA reads TGTGCCAGCATGGGGGGACAGGGGTCCTACAATGAGCAGTTCTTC. This gives the protein CASMGGQGSYNEQFF.

V gene TRBV9 combines with J gene TRBJ2-2; D gene uncertain. CDR1 is SGDLS, CDR2 YYNGEE, per germline. The CDR3 spans 14 residues. V was clipped by 0 bases and J by 3 bases, with 6 bases between them. This chain's CDR3 is CASSVGRDTGELFF. The DNA for the CDR3 is TGTGCCAGCAGCGTAGGACGGGACACCGGGGAGCTGTTTTTT.

V is TRBV27 and J is TRBJ2-7; perhaps TRBD2 as D (6 bases). V lost 4 bases, J lost 4 bases, and 14 bases lay in between. The CDR3 consists of 14 residues. Germline V lookup: CDR1 MNHEY, CDR2 SMNVEV (reference sequence). The CDR3 sequence: CASSSSSGTYEQYF. Here the CDR3 DNA reads TGTGCCAGCAGTTCCTCTTCAGGGACTTACGAGCAGTACTTC.

The chain carries TRBV13 and TRBJ2-2, with 11 bases fitting TRBD2. Germline CDR1 and CDR2: PRHDT and FYEKMQ (reference sequence). The V segment lost 5 bases and the J segment 4 bases; nucleotides outside the gene matches: 6. The CDR3 runs 16 residues. The CDR3 DNA reads TGTGCCAGCAGCCCGGGACTAGCGGAATCCACCGGGGAGCTGTTTTTT. It codes for CASSPGLAESTGELFF.

The rearrangement links TRBV15 to TRBJ1-4; D is ambiguous. The CDR3 extends over 13 amino acids. Per germline, CDR1 LNHNV and CDR2 YYDKDF (reference sequence). Trimming took 0 bases from V and 5 from J, leaving 4 bases between them. Here the CDR3 DNA reads TGTGCCACCAGCAGAGATGCGAATGAAAAACTGTTTTTT. This translates into CATSRDANEKLFF.

This clone was seen a few times. The rearrangement joins TRBV27 to TRBJ2-7; D is perhaps TRBD1 (5 bases). Trimming cost V 5 bases and J 2 bases, with 10 bases left between them. The CDR3 runs to 13 residues. Germline assignment: CDR1 MNHEY and CDR2 SMNVEV (reference sequence). The DNA of the CDR3 is TGTGCCAGCAGTCTGACAGTTACCTACGAGCAGTACTTC. This gives the protein CASSLTVTYEQYF.

The chain couples TRBV28 to TRBJ1-5; perhaps TRBD1 as D (6 bases). Germline V gene lookup returns CDR1 MDHEN and CDR2 SYDVKM. Trimming pared 10 bases from V and 3 bases from J, leaving 10 bases between. The CDR3 spans 12 residues. CDR3 bases: TGTGCCACCGGGGGGGCCAATCAGCCCCAGCATTTT. Translated: CATGGANQPQHF.

The chain uses TRBV7-8 and TRBJ1-1; the D is unclear. The CDR3 covers 14 residues. Trimming cost V 2 bases and J 4 bases, with 11 bases left between them. Germline V CDR1 and CDR2: SGHVS, FQNEAQ. The CDR3 reads CASSLSTGRTEAFF. The CDR3 DNA is TGTGCCAGCAGCTTATCAACGGGTCGCACTGAAGCTTTCTTT.